This note documents a single T cell receptor beta chain sequence. The CDR3 contains 17 residues. In germline, CDR1 is SGHTA, CDR2 FQGNSA. V was clipped by 0 bases and J by 3 bases; unmatched bases: 9. This entry comes from a study of blood T cell repertoires in COVID-19. Background on the study: COVID-19 samples, acute and convalescent, were from the United States, Italy and Spain. In each case, the material was cDNA or gDNA derived from T cells, B-cell-depleted T cells, or PBMCs.

In the original analysis: Cell counts per sample came from amplifying reference gene primers. Produced via immunoSEQ multiplex PCR; TCRdb's table is partial and in-frame only. Clone size and V and J calls were adopted from that table, with D and trimming inferred from the DNA. Counted here are around 200,000 clones, around 84% occurring once; the ten biggest clones make up 2.7%. The TCR comes from a man aged 35-49 years with active or convalescent COVID-19. Sequencing was done on a sample of peripheral blood. The J gene is TRBJ2-3, the V gene TRBV7-2, with 7 positions matching TRBD1. DNA for the CDR3: TGTGCCAGCAGCTTAGCGTTTAGTAGGGGGCCTACAGATACGCAGTATTTT. Amino acid sequence: CASSLAFSRGPTDTQYF.